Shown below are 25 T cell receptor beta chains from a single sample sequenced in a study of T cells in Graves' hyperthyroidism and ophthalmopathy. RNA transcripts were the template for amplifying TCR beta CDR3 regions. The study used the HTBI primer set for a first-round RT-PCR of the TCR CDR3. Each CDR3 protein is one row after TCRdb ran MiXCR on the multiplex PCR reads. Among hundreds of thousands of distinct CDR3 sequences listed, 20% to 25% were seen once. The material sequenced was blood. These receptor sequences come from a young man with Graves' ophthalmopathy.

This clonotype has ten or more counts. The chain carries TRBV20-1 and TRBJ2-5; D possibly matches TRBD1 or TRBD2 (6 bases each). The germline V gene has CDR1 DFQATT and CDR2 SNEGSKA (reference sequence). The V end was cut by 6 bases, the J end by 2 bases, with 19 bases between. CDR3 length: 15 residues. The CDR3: CSATPIQGLQETQYF. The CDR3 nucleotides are TGCAGTGCGACACCGATACAGGGACTTCAAGAGACCCAGTACTTC.

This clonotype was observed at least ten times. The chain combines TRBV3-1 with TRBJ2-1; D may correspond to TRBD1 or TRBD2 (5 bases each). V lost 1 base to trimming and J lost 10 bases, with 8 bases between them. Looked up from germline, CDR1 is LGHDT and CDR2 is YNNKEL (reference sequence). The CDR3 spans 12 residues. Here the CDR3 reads CASSQGGLEQFF. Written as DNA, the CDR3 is TGTGCCAGCAGCCAAGGGGGGTTGGAGCAGTTCTTC.

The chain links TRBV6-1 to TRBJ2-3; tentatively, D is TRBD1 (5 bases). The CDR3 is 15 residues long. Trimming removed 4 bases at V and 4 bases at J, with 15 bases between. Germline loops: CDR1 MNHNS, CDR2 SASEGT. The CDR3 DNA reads TGTGCCAGCAGTGTGTCAGGGTGGGGTGCAGATACGCAGTATTTT. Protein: CASSVSGWGADTQYF.

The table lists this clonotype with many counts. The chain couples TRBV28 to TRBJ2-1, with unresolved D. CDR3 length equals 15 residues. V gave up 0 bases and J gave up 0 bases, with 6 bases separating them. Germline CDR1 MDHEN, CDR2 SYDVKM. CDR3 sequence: CASSLWTLSYNEQFF. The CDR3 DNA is TGTGCCAGCAGTTTATGGACCCTCTCCTACAATGAGCAGTTCTTC.

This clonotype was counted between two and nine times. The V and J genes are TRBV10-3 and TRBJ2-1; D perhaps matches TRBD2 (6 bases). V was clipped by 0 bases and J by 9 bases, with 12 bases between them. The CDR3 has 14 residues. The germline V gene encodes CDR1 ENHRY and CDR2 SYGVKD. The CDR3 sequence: CAISESSGVGEQFF. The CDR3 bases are TGTGCCATCAGTGAGTCGTCGGGGGTCGGTGAGCAGTTCTTC.

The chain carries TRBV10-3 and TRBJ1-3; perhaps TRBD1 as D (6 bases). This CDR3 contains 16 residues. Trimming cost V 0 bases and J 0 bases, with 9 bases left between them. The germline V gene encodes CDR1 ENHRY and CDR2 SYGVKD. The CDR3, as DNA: TGTGCCATCAGTGAGTCGCAGGGGACCTCTGGAAACACCATATATTTT. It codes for CAISESQGTSGNTIYF.

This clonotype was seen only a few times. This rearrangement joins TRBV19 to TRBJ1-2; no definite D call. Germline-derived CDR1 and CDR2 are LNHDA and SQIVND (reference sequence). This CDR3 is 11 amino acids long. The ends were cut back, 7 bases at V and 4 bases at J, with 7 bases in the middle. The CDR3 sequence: CASNGGYGYTF. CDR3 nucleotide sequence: TGTGCCAGTAACGGCGGCTATGGCTACACCTTC.

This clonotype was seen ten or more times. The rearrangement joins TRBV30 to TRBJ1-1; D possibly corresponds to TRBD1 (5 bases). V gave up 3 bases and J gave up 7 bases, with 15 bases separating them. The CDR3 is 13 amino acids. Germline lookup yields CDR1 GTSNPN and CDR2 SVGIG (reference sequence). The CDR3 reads CAWRLRGIGEAFF. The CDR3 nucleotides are TGTGCCTGGAGACTTAGGGGTATCGGTGAAGCTTTCTTT.

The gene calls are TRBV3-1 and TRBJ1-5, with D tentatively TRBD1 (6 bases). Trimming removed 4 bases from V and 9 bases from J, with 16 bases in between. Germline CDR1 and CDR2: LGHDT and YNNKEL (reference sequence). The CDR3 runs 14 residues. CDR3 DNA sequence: TGTGCCAGCAGCCTGGGACACGGTGGAGCGCCCCAGCATTTT. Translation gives CASSLGHGGAPQHF.

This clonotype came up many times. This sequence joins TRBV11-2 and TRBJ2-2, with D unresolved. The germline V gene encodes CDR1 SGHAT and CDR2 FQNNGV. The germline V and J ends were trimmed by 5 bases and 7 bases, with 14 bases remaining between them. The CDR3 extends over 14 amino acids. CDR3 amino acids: CASSIDPLNGELFF. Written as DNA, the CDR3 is TGTGCCAGCAGCATTGACCCCCTGAACGGGGAGCTGTTTTTT.

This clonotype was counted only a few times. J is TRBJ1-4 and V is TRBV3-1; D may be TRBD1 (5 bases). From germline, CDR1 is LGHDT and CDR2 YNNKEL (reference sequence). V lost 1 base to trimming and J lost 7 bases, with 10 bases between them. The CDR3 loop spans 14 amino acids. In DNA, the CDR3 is TGTGCCAGCAGCCAAGTAGGGGCGCGTGAAAAACTGTTTTTT. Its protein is CASSQVGAREKLFF.

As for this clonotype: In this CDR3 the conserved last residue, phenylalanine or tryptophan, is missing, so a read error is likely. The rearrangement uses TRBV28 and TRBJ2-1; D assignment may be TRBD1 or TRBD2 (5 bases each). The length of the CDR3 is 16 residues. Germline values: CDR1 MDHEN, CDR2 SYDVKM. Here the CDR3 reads CASSRTGTPTYNGQFL. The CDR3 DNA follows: TGTGCCAGCAGTCGTACCGGGACGCCAACCTACAATGGGCAGTTCCTC.

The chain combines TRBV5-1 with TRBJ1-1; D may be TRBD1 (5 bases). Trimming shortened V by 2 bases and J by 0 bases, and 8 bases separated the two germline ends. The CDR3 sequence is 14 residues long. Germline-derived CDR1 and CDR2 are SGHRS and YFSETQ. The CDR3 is CASSLQDLNTEAFF. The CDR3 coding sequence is TGCGCCAGCAGCTTACAGGACCTGAACACTGAAGCTTTCTTT.

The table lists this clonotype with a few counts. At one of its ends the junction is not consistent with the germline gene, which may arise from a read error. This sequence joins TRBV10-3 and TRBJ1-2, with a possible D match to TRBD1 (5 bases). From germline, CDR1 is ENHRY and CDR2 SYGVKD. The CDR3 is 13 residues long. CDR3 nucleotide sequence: TGTGCCATCAGTGAGGACAGCTACTATGACTACACCTTC. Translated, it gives CAISEDSYYDYTF.

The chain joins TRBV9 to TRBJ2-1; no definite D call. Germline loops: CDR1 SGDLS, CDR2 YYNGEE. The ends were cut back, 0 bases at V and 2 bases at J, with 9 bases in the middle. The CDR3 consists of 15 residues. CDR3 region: CASSVDGAAYNEQFF. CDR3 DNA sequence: TGTGCCAGCAGCGTAGACGGTGCGGCCTACAATGAGCAGTTCTTC.

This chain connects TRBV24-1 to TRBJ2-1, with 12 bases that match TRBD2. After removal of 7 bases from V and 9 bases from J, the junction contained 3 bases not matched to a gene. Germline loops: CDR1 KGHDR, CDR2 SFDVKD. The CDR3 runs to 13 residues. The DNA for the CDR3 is TGTGCCACCAGGACTAGCGGGAGTCTTGAGCAGTTCTTC. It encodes CATRTSGSLEQFF.

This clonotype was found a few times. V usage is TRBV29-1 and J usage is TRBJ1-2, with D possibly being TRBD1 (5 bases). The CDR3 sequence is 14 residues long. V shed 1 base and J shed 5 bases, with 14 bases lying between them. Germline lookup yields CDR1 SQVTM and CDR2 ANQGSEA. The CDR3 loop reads CSVEAQGWDYGYTF. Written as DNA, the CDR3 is TGCAGCGTTGAAGCCCAGGGTTGGGATTATGGCTACACCTTC.

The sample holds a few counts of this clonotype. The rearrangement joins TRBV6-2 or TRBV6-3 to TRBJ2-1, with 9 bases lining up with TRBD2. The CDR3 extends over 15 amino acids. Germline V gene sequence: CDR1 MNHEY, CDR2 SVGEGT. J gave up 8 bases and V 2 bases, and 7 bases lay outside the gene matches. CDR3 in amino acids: CASSYQAGGIDEQFF. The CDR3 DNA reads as TGTGCCAGCAGTTACCAAGCGGGAGGTATAGATGAGCAGTTCTTC.

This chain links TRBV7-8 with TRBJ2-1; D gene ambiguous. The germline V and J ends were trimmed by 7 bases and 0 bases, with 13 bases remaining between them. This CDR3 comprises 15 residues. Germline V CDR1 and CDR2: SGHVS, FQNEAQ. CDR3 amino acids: CASTFDQSSYNEQFF. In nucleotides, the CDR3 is TGTGCCAGCACCTTCGATCAGAGCTCCTACAATGAGCAGTTCTTC.

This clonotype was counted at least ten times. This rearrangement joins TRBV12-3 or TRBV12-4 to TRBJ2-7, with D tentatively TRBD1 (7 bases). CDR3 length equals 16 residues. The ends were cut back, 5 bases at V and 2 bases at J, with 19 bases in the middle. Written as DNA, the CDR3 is TGTGCCAGCAGTCCGCCCCCGGCAGGGGGGCCCTACGAGCAGTACTTC. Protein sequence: CASSPPPAGGPYEQYF.

CDR3 coding DNA: TGTGCCAGCAGCCCCTCTCTTGCTGAGCCCTATGGCTACACCTTC. Translation: CASSPSLAEPYGYTF. This chain links TRBV9 with TRBJ1-2; D remains unclear. The CDR3 is 15 residues long. With 4 bases removed from V and 4 bases from J, the gap between germline ends came to 17 bases. Germline V CDR1 and CDR2: SGDLS, YYNGEE. The whole variable domain, remainder taken from reference TRBV9 and TRBJ1-2, is DSGVTQTPKHLITATGQRVTLRCSPRSGDLSVYWYQQSLDQGLQFLIQYYNGEERAKGNILERFSAQQFPDLHSELNLSSLELGDSALYFCASSPSLAEPYGYTFGSGTRLTVV.

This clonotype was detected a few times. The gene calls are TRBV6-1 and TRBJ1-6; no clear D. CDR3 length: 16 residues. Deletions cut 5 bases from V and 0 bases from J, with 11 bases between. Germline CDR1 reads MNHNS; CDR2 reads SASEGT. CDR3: CASSHVGSSYNSPLHF. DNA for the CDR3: TGTGCCAGCAGTCATGTGGGCAGCTCCTATAATTCACCCCTCCACTTT.

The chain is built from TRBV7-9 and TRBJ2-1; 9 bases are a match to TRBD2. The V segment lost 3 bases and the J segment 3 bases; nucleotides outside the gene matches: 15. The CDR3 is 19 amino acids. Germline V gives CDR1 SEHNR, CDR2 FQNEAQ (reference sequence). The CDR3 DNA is TGTGCCAGCAGCTTTCCTGCCGAGGGGCTAGCGGGATTCTACAATGAGCAGTTCTTC. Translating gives CASSFPAEGLAGFYNEQFF.

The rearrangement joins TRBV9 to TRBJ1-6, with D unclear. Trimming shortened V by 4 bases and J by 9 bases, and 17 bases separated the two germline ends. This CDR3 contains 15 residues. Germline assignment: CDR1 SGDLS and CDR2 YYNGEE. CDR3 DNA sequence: TGTGCCAGCAGCCCCCGGCCTCGGGAGGGTTCACCCCTCCACTTT. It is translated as CASSPRPREGSPLHF.

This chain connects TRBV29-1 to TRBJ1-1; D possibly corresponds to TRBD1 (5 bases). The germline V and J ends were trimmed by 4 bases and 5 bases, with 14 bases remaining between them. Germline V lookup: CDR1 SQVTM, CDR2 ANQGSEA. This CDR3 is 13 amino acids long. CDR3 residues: CSVGRVGGTEAFF. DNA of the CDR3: TGCAGCGTTGGCAGGGTTGGTGGAACTGAAGCTTTCTTT.